This TCR beta chain was retrieved from a study of blood T cell repertoires in COVID-19. Study in general: Samples of COVID-19 (acute and convalescent) were obtained from the United States, Italy and Spain. Nucleic acid was either cDNA or gDNA, and it came from T cells, B-cell-depleted T cells, or PBMCs.

The CDR3 length is 15 residues. The J segment lost 8 bases and the V segment lost 5 bases, leaving 13 bases of the junction unmatched. Germline CDR1 reads LGHDT; CDR2 reads YNNKEL (reference sequence). Libraries were prepared by immunoSEQ multiplex PCR; TCRdb keeps only in-frame clonotypes and omits some of them. In the table there are a few hundred thousand clones, around 84% of which are singletons. The sample comprised peripheral blood. This receptor was obtained from a man between 60 and 75 years old with acute or convalescent COVID-19. V usage is TRBV3-1 (or the pseudogene TRBV3-2) and J usage is TRBJ1-2; 8 nucleotides match TRBD1. CDR3 sequence: CASSDGQGERWGYTF. CDR3 nucleotide sequence: TGTGCCAGCAGCGACGGACAGGGTGAGCGATGGGGCTACACCTTC.